Given below is one T cell receptor beta chain in context. The sample is drawn from a study of blood T cell repertoires in COVID-19. Overall study: Samples of COVID-19 (acute and convalescent) were obtained from the United States, Italy and Spain. The analysed material was cDNA or gDNA that came from T cells, B-cell-depleted T cells, or PBMCs.

Germline CDR1 is SEHNR and CDR2 is FQNEAQ (reference sequence). Between the trimmed V and J ends, which lost 5 bases and 1 base, there was a span of 15 bases. This CDR3 has 16 amino acids. In the source study's methods: For nucleated cells, counts were estimated from reference gene primer amplification. Here immunoSEQ multiplex PCR was the method, and the copy in TCRdb shows in-frame clones only, minus some. D and trimming come from the DNA, and the V and J calls and clone size come from that table. The repertoire holds around 340,000 clones, with over 70% as singletons. Sample: peripheral blood. The source of this sequence is a young man with active or convalescent COVID-19. This chain links TRBV7-9 with TRBJ1-5; D might be TRBD1 (5 bases). CDR3 loop: CASSQLRVGSNQPQHF. The CDR3 bases are TGTGCCAGCAGCCAACTCAGGGTCGGGAGCAATCAGCCCCAGCATTTT.